The source of this TCR beta chain is a study of T-cell memory formation after mild COVID-19. This clonotype showed up just a few times. As yet, its antigen is unknown. General study findings and limits: Clones that got smaller from day 15 to 85 had even CD4/CD8, while clones growing later tipped toward CD4+. Pre-infection memory already had some responding clones, implying cross-reactive memory joined.

One entry per CDR3 protein, called by TCRdb with MiXCR from the 5' RACE reads. The table records more than 450,000 distinct CDR3 sequences, 15% to 20% of them present only once. The CDR3 covers 14 residues. The V gene end was trimmed by 4 bases and the J gene end by 2 bases; junction bases not matched to a gene: 4. The chain couples TRBV12-3 or TRBV12-4 to TRBJ1-1, with 7 nucleotides matching TRBD1. This receptor was obtained from an adult woman who had mild COVID-19 (a few samples of this study predate the infection). Cell type and time point are not known. Source material: PBMCs or a T cell subset sorted from them (not recorded which). CDR3 nucleotide sequence: TGTGCCAGCAGTTCGGACAGGATAAACACTGAAGCTTTCTTT. It codes for CASSSDRINTEAFF.